The rows below give T cell receptor beta chains drawn from one sample of a study of identical twins. One entry per CDR3 protein results from TCRdb running MiXCR on the 5' RACE reads. The top ten hold less than 0.35% of the sample, which has 1,800,000 or so distinct CDR3 sequences, under 35% seen once. The material sequenced was cord blood. These receptors originate from a newborn girl in good health. CDR3s include the opening cysteine and the closing phenylalanine or tryptophan. A D gene is named only where the DNA matches it firmly. Clone size is stated in some rows and not others, as once, few, many or a class when expanded.

V: TRBV12-3/TRBV12-4
size: few
D: TRBD1
J: TRBJ1-2
CDR3: CASTQDRSLYGYTF
DNA: TGTGCCAGCACCCAGGACAGGTCGCTCTATGGCTACACCTTC

V: TRBV27
size: .
D: TRBD2
J: TRBJ2-5
CDR3: CASSLFLAGDNEQYF
DNA: TGTGCCAGCAGTTTATTTCTAGCGGGGGACAATGAGCAGTACTTC

V: TRBV11-2
size: .
D: TRBD2
J: TRBJ2-4
CDR3: CASSLRQGLANEQYF
DNA: TGTGCCAGCAGCTTAAGACAGGGACTAGCGAATGAGCAGTACTTC

V: TRBV5-1
size: .
D: TRBD1
J: TRBJ1-2
CDR3: CASSGRATGVSYGYTF
DNA: TGCGCCAGCAGCGGTCGGGCGACAGGGGTTTCCTATGGCTACACCTTC

V: TRBV3-1
size: .
D: .
J: TRBJ2-7
CDR3: CASGQGLGWEQYF
DNA: TGTGCCAGCGGCCAAGGACTGGGTTGGGAGCAGTACTTC

V: TRBV10-3
size: many
D: TRBD1
J: TRBJ1-2
CDR3: CAISESAGQGGYGYTF
DNA: TGTGCCATCAGTGAGTCCGCGGGACAGGGAGGTTATGGCTACACCTTC

V: TRBV20-1
size: .
D: .
J: TRBJ1-2
CDR3: CSARRPGYGYTF
DNA: TGCAGTGCTAGACGGCCTGGGTATGGCTACACCTTC

V: TRBV12-3/TRBV12-4
size: once
D: .
J: TRBJ1-4
CDR3: CASSLLRAGFNEKLFF
DNA: TGTGCCAGCAGTTTACTCCGTGCAGGTTTTAATGAAAAACTGTTTTTT

V: TRBV18
size: .
D: .
J: TRBJ1-6
CDR3: CASSPGSNYNSPLHF
DNA: TGTGCCAGCTCACCAGGGTCGAACTATAATTCACCCCTCCACTTT

V: TRBV4-2
size: few
D: TRBD2
J: TRBJ2-7
CDR3: CASSQDISRLAGGSYEQYF
DNA: TGTGCCAGCAGCCAAGATATTTCGCGACTAGCGGGGGGGTCCTACGAGCAGTACTTC

V: TRBV3-1
size: few
D: TRBD2
J: TRBJ2-5
CDR3: CASSPGGAAGETQYF
DNA: TGTGCCAGCAGCCCCGGGGGGGCGGCGGGAGAGACCCAGTACTTC

V: TRBV6-5
size: few
D: .
J: TRBJ2-7
CDR3: CASSYLGQISYEQYF
DNA: TGTGCCAGCAGTTACCTTGGGCAGATTTCATACGAGCAGTACTTC

V: TRBV27
size: once
D: .
J: TRBJ2-7
CDR3: CASSLARVYNEQYF
DNA: TGTGCCAGCAGTTTAGCCAGGGTCTACAATGAGCAGTACTTC

V: TRBV20-1
size: .
D: TRBD2
J: TRBJ2-3
CDR3: CSAETSGGGSTDTQYF
DNA: TGCAGTGCAGAGACTAGCGGGGGGGGAAGCACAGATACGCAGTATTTT

V: TRBV7-7
size: few
D: TRBD2
J: TRBJ2-1
CDR3: CASSVNLGASGRNEQFF
DNA: TGTGCTAGCAGCGTAAATCTGGGGGCTAGCGGGCGCAATGAGCAGTTCTTC

V: TRBV7-2
size: .
D: .
J: TRBJ2-5
CDR3: CASSLRVSTRQETQYF
DNA: TGTGCCAGCAGCTTACGGGTCTCCACCCGACAAGAGACCCAGTACTTC

V: TRBV19
size: .
D: .
J: TRBJ1-5
CDR3: CASSIAGRSNQPQHF
DNA: TGTGCCAGTAGTATAGCAGGGCGAAGCAATCAGCCCCAGCATTTT

V: TRBV20-1
size: .
D: .
J: TRBJ2-6
CDR3: CSARDPLTSTGANVLTF
DNA: TGCAGTGCTAGAGATCCCCTTACTAGTACTGGGGCCAACGTCCTGACTTTC

V: TRBV7-9
size: .
D: .
J: TRBJ2-7
CDR3: CASSLMGNTNSYEQYF
DNA: TGTGCCAGCAGCTTAATGGGGAACACGAACTCCTACGAGCAGTACTTC

V: TRBV3-1
size: .
D: .
J: TRBJ2-1
CDR3: CASSHPLTYNGQFF
DNA: TGTGCCAGCAGCCACCCGCTGACCTACAATGGGCAGTTCTTC

V: TRBV20-1
size: .
D: .
J: TRBJ2-7
CDR3: CSARVGHLYEQYF
DNA: TGCAGTGCTAGGGTGGGACACCTATACGAGCAGTACTTC

V: TRBV20-1
size: .
D: TRBD2
J: TRBJ2-5
CDR3: CSAFAGTTKETQYF
DNA: TGCAGTGCCTTCGCCGGGACTACTAAAGAGACCCAGTACTTC